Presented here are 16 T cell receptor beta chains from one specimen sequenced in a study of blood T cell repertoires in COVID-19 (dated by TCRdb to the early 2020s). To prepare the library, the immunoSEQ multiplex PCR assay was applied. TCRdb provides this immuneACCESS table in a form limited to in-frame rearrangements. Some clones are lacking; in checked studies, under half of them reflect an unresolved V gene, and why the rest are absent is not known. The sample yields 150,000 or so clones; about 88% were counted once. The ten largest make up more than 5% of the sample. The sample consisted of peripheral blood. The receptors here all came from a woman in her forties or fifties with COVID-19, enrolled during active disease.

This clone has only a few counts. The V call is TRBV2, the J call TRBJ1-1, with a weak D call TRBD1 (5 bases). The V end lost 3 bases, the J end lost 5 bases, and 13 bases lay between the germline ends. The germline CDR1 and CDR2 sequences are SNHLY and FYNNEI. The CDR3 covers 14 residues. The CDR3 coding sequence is TGTGCCAGCAGTGACAGGGTTGGTAAGACTGAAGCTTTCTTT. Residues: CASSDRVGKTEAFF. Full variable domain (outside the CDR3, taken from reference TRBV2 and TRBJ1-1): EPEVTQTPSHQVTQMGQEVILRCVPISNHLYFYWYRQILGQKVEFLVSFYNNEISEKSEIFDDQFSVERPDGSNFTLKIRSTKLEDSAMYFCASSDRVGKTEAFFGQGTRLTVV.

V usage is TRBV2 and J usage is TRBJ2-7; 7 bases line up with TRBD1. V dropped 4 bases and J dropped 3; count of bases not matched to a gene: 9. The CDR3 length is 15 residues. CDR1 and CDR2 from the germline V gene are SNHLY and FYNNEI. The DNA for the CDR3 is TGTGCCAGCAGTGCATTCACAGGGGTAGACTACGAGCAGTACTTC. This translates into CASSAFTGVDYEQYF.

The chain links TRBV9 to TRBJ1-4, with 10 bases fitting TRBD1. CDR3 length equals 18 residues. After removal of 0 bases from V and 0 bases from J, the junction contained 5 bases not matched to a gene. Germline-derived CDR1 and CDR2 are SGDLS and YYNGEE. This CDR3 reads CASSVAGQGTPTNEKLFF. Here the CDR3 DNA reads TGTGCCAGCAGCGTAGCGGGACAGGGGACTCCAACTAATGAAAAACTGTTTTTT.

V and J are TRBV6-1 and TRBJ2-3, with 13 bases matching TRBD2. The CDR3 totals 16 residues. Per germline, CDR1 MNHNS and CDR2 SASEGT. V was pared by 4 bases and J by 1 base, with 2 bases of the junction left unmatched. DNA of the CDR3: TGTGCCAGCAGTGTCGGGACTAGCGGGGGCACAGATACGCAGTATTTT. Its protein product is CASSVGTSGGTDTQYF.

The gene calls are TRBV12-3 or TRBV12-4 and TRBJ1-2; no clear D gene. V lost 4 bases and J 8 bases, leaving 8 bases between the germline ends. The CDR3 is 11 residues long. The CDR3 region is CASSSAYGYTF. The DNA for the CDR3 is TGTGCCAGCAGTTCCGCCTACGGCTACACCTTC.

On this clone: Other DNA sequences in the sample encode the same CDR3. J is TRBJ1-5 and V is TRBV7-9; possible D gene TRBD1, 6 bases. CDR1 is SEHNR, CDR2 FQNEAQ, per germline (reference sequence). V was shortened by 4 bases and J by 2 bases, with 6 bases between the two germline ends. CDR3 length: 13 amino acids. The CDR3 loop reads CASSSGGNQPQHF. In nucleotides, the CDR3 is TGTGCCAGCAGCTCAGGGGGCAATCAGCCCCAGCATTTT.

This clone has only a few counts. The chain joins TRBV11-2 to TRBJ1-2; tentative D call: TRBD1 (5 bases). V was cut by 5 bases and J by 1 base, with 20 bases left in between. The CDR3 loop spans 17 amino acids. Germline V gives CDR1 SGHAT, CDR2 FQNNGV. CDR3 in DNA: TGTGCCAGCAGCGAAGGACGGTGGGGCCGCGATAACTATGGCTACACCTTC. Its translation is CASSEGRWGRDNYGYTF.

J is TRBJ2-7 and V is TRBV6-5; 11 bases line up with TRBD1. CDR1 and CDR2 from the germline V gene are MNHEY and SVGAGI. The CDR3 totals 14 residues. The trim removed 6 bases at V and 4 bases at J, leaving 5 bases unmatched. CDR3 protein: CASSLDRGRYEQYF. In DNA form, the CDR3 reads TGTGCCAGCAGCCTGGACAGGGGGCGTTACGAGCAGTACTTC.

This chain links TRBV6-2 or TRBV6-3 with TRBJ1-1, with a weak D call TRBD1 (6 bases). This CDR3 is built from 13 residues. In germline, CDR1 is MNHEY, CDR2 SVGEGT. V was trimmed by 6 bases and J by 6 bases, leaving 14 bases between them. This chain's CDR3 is CASSDRLRAEAFF. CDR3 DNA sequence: TGTGCCAGCAGCGACAGGTTGAGGGCTGAAGCTTTCTTT.

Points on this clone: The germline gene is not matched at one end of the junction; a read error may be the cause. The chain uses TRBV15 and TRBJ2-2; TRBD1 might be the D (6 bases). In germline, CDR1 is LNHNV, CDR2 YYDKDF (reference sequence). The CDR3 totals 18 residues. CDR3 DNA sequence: TGTGCCACCAGCAGAGGAGGGGTAGCAGGGGCGGTCACCAGGGAGCTGTTTTTT. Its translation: CATSRGGVAGAVTRELFF.

The CDR3, as DNA: TGTGCCAGCCGGGACAGCTTCGGTTCACCCCTCCACTTT. Translation: CASRDSFGSPLHF. The genes are TRBV3-1 (or the pseudogene TRBV3-2) and TRBJ1-6; 7 bases map to TRBD1. V gave up 8 bases and J gave up 9 bases; unmatched junction bases: 7. The CDR3 is 13 residues long. CDR1 is LGHDT and CDR2 is YNNKEL in the germline V gene (reference sequence).

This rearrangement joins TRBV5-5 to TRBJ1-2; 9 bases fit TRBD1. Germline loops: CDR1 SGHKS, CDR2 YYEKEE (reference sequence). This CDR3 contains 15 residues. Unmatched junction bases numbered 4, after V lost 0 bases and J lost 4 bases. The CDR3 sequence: CASSLDGQGIYGYTF. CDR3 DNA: TGTGCCAGCAGCTTGGATGGACAGGGGATCTATGGCTACACCTTC.

For the CDR3, the DNA is TGTGCCAGCAGCTTGGATACAGGATACGAAGCTTTCTTT. Translating gives CASSLDTGYEAFF. The chain recombines TRBV5-4 with TRBJ1-1, with D possibly TRBD1 on 5 matching bases. The CDR3 has 13 amino acids. V dropped 0 bases and J dropped 8 bases, with 11 bases sitting between them. Germline V gene data show CDR1 as SGHNT and CDR2 as YYREEE (reference sequence).

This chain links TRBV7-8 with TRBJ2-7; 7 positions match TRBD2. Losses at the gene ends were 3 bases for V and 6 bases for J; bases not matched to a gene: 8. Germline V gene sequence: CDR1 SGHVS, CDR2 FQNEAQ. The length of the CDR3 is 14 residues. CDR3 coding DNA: TGTGCCAGCAGCTTCGAAGGGACTATCAGCGAGCAGTACTTC. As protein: CASSFEGTISEQYF.

The CDR3 nucleotides are TGTGCCTGGAGCGATACCGGGACAGGGTCCGGGACCCAGTACTTC. Residues: CAWSDTGTGSGTQYF. The J gene is TRBJ2-5, the V gene TRBV30; the match to TRBD1 covers 9 bases. V gave up 3 bases and J gave up 7 bases; unmatched junction bases: 12. Per the germline V gene, CDR1 is GTSNPN and CDR2 is SVGIG (reference sequence). The length of the CDR3 is 15 residues.

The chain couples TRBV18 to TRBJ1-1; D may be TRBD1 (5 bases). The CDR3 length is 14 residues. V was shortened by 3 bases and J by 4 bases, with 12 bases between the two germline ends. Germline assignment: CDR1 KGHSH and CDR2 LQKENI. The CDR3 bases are TGTGCCAGCTCACCGCAGGGTGGGGTCACTGAAGCTTTCTTT. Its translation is CASSPQGGVTEAFF.